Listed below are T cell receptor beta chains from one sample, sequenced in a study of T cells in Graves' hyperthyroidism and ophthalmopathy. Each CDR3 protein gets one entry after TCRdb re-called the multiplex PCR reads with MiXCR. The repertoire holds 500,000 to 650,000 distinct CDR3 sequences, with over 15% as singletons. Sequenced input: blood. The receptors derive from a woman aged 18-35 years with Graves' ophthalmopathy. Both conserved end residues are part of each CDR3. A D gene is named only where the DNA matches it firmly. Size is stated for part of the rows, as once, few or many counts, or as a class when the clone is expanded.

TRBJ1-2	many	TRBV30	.	CAWSVPLPGRGYTF	TGTGCCTGGAGTGTACCATTACCGGGCCGGGGCTACACCTTC
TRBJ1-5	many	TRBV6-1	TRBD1	CASSGDRGFDQPQHF	TGTGCCAGCAGTGGAGACAGGGGTTTTGACCAGCCCCAGCATTTT
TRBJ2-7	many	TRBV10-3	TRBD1	CAISALGTGDEQYF	TGTGCCATCAGTGCCCTCGGGACAGGGGACGAGCAGTACTTC
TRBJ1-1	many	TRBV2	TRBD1	CASSRPGGRNTEAFF	TGTGCCAGCAGTCGGCCAGGGGGCCGGAACACTGAAGCTTTCTTT
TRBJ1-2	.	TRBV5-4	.	CASSSRVAAPYGYTF	TGTGCCAGCAGCTCAAGGGTCGCGGCACCTTATGGCTACACCTTC
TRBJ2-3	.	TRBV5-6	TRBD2	CASSPWTSGGTDTQYF	TGTGCCAGCAGCCCCTGGACTAGCGGGGGCACAGATACGCAGTATTTT
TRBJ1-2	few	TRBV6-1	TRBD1	CASSEWTGVEYGYTF	TGTGCCAGCAGTGAGTGGACAGGGGTAGAGTATGGCTACACCTTC
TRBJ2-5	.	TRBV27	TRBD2	CASSPLVGGEETQYF	TGTGCCAGCAGTCCATTAGTGGGGGGGGAAGAGACCCAGTACTTC
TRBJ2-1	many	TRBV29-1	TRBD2	CSVGLWRGNYNEQFF	TGCAGCGTGGGACTATGGCGGGGGAACTACAATGAGCAGTTCTTC
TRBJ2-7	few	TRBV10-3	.	CAISESNEQYF	TGTGCCATCAGTGAGTCGAACGAGCAGTACTTC
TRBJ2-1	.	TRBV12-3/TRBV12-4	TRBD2	CASSSRTSGRGAYNEQFF	TGTGCCAGCAGTTCCAGGACTAGCGGGAGAGGGGCCTACAATGAGCAGTTCTTC
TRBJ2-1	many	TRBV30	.	CAWRTDYNEQFF	TGTGCCTGGAGGACAGACTACAATGAGCAGTTCTTC
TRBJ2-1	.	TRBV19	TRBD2	CASSTGTSGADEQFF	TGTGCCAGTAGCACCGGGACTAGCGGGGCCGATGAGCAGTTCTTC
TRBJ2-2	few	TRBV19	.	CASSIRLGELFF	TGTGCCAGTAGTATTCGTCTCGGGGAGCTGTTTTTT
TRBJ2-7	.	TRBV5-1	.	CASSLIGSSHEQYF	TGCGCCAGCAGCTTGATCGGGAGCTCACACGAGCAGTACTTC
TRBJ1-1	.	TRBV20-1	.	CSAAPAGRNTEAFF	TGCAGTGCTGCCCCGGCCGGGAGGAACACTGAAGCTTTCTTT
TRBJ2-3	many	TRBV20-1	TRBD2	CSAWTSGNPDTQYF	TGCAGTGCTTGGACTAGCGGGAATCCAGATACGCAGTATTTT
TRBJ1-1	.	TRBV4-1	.	CASSQPGQFEAFF	TGCGCCAGCAGCCAGCCCGGACAGTTTGAAGCTTTCTTT
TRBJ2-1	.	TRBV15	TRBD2	CATSREGLAGNEQFF	TGTGCCACCAGCAGAGAGGGACTAGCGGGGAATGAGCAGTTCTTC
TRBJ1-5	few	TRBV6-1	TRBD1	CASSENLHRGHQPQHF	TGTGCCAGCAGTGAGAATCTCCACAGGGGCCATCAGCCCCAGCATTTT
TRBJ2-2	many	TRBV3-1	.	CASSQETSNTGELFF	TGTGCCAGCAGCCAAGAGACATCGAACACCGGGGAGCTGTTTTTT
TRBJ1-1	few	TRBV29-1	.	CSVGGTRGTEAFF	TGCAGCGTTGGAGGGACACGGGGGACTGAAGCTTTCTTT
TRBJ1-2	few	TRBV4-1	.	CASSQIGQPYGYTF	TGCGCCAGCAGCCAAATCGGACAGCCCTATGGCTACACCTTC
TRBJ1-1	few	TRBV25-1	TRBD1	CASSPRTGVSTEAFF	TGTGCCAGCAGTCCACGGACAGGGGTAAGCACTGAAGCTTTCTTT
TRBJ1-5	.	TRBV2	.	CTSRPGTGGNQPQHF	TGTACCAGCAGGCCGGGCACGGGCGGGAATCAGCCCCAGCATTTT
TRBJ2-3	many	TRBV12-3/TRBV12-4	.	CASSPDGRVTDTQYF	TGTGCCAGCAGTCCTGACGGACGGGTCACAGATACGCAGTATTTT
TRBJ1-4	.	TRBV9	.	CASSAGDGTNEKLFF	TGTGCCAGCAGCGCCGGGGACGGAACTAATGAAAAACTGTTTTTT
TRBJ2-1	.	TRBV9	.	CASSGGPAGRNEQFF	TGTGCCAGCAGCGGGGGGCCAGCGGGACGCAATGAGCAGTTCTTC
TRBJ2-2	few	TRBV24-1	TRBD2	CATSGRGANTGELFF	TGTGCCACCAGTGGCCGGGGGGCGAACACCGGGGAGCTGTTTTTT
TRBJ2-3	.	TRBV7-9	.	CASVPDERADTQYF	TGTGCCAGCGTCCCGGACGAAAGAGCAGATACGCAGTATTTT
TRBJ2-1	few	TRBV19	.	CASSIGVSLMNEQFF	TGTGCCAGTAGTATAGGGGTTAGTTTGATGAATGAGCAGTTCTTC
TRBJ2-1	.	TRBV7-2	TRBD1	CASSAAGGVNEQFF	TGTGCCAGCAGCGCGGCAGGGGGAGTTAATGAGCAGTTCTTC
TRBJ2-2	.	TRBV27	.	CASSNSGIGELFF	TGTGCCAGCAGTAATAGCGGAATCGGGGAGCTGTTTTTT
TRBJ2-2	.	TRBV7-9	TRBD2	CASSPTERRTSGSNTGELFF	TGTGCCAGCAGCCCGACCGAAAGGCGGACTAGCGGGTCGAACACCGGGGAGCTGTTTTTT
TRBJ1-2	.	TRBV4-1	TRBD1	CASSPGQALNYGYTF	TGCGCCAGCAGCCCGGGACAGGCACTTAACTATGGCTACACCTTC
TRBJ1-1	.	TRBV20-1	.	CSASSGGFGTEAFF	TGCAGTGCCAGCAGCGGGGGGTTCGGCACTGAAGCTTTCTTT
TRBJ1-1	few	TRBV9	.	CASSVGGGGENTEAFF	TGTGCCAGCAGCGTAGGGGGTGGGGGAGAGAACACTGAAGCTTTCTTT
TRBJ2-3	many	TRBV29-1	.	CSVATPGVRTDTQYF	TGCAGCGTTGCGACACCGGGAGTCCGCACAGATACGCAGTATTTT
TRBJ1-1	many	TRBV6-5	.	CASSYGVRGGTEAFF	TGTGCCAGCAGTTACGGGGTCAGGGGAGGCACTGAAGCTTTCTTT
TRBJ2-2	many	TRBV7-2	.	CASSLGVGELFF	TGTGCCAGCAGCTTAGGCGTTGGGGAGCTGTTTTTT
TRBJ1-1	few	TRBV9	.	CASSALGGGSEAFF	TGTGCCAGCAGCGCCCTAGGGGGGGGCTCTGAAGCTTTCTTT
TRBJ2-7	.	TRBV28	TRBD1	CASGMGQGFTYEQYF	TGTGCCAGCGGTATGGGACAGGGGTTTACCTACGAGCAGTACTTC
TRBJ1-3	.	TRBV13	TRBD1	CASSPKPGQGNTIYF	TGTGCCAGCAGCCCAAAGCCGGGACAGGGAAACACCATATATTTT
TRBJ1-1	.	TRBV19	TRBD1	CASRQQGEGPFF	TGTGCCAGTAGGCAACAGGGGGAGGGACCTTTCTTT
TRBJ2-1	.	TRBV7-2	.	CASSSLMAGRNNEQFF	TGTGCCAGCAGCTCCCTGATGGCGGGACGAAACAATGAGCAGTTCTTC